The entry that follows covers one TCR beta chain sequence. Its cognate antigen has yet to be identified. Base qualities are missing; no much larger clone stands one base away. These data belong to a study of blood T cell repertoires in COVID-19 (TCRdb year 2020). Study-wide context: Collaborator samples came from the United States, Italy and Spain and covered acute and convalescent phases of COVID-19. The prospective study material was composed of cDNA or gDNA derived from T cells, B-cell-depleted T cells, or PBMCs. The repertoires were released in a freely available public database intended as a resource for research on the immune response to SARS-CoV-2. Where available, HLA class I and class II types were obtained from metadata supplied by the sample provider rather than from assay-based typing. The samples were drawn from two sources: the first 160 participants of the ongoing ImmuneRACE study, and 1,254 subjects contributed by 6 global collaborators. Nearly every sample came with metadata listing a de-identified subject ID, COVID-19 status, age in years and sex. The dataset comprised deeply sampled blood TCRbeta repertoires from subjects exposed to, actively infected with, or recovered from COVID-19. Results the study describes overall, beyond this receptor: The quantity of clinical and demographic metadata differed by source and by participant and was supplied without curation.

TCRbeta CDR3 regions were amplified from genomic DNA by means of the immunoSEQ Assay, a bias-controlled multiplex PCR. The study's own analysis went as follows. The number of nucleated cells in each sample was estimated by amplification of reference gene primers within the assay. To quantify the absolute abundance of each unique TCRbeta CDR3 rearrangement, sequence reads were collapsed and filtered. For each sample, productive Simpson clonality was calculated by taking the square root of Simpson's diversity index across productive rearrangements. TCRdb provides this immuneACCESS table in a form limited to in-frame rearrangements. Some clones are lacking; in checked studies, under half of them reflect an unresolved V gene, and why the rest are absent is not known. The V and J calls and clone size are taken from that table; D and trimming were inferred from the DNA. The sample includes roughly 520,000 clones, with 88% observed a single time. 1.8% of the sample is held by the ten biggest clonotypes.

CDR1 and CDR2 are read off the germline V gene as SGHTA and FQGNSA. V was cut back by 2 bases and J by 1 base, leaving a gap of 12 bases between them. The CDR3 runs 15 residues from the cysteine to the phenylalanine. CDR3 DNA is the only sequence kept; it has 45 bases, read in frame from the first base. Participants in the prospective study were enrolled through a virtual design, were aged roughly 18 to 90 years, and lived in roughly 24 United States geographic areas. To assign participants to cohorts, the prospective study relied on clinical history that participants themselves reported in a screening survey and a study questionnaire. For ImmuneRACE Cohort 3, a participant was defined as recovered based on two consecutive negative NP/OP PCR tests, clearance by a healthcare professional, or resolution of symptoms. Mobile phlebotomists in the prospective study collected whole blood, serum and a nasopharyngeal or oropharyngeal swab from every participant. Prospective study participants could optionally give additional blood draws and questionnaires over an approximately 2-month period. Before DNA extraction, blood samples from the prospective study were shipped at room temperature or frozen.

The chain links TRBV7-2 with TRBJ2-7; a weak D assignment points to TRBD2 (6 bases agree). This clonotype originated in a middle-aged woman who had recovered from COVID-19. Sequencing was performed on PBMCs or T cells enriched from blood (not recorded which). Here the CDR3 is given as CASSLNRDWSYEQYF. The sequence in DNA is TGTGCCAGCAGCTTAAACCGGGACTGGTCCTACGAGCAGTACTTC.